These 11 T cell receptor beta chains originate from one sample sequenced in a study of cytomegalovirus exposure and HLA in healthy donors. Amplification used 60 Vbeta primers and 13 Jbeta primers. Libraries were prepared by immunoSEQ multiplex PCR; TCRdb keeps only in-frame clonotypes and omits some of them. The table includes about 180,000 clones, 77% detected once. The sequenced sample consisted of PBMCs. These receptor sequences come from a man between 18 and 35 years old in good health and CMV-seronegative.

The chain uses TRBV25-1 and TRBJ2-7; 9 nucleotides align to TRBD1. The germline V gene has CDR1 MGHDK and CDR2 SYGVNS. V shed 4 bases, J shed 6 bases, and the junction held 7 bases outside the gene matches. The CDR3 consists of 14 residues. The CDR3 DNA is TGTGCCAGCAGTGGGGACAGGGAGGATCGCGAGCAGTACTTC. Its translation: CASSGDREDREQYF.

V and J are TRBV7-9 and TRBJ2-7, with D perhaps matching TRBD1 (5 bases). The V gene's germline CDR1 is SEHNR and CDR2 FQNEAQ (reference sequence). Trimming removed 6 bases at V and 2 bases at J, with 17 bases between. This CDR3 has 15 residues. This CDR3 is CASSYQDGRAYEQYF. The CDR3 nucleotides read TGTGCCAGCAGTTATCAAGATGGCAGGGCCTACGAGCAGTACTTC.

This chain joins TRBV7-9 and TRBJ2-2, with D tentatively TRBD2 (6 bases). In germline, CDR1 is SEHNR, CDR2 FQNEAQ (reference sequence). V was clipped by 5 bases and J by 2 bases, with 15 bases between them. The CDR3 is 16 amino acids. The CDR3 DNA sequence: TGTGCCAGCAGCGTGGGTCCGCGGGAAAACACCGGGGAGCTGTTTTTT. Its translation: CASSVGPRENTGELFF.

The V gene is TRBV7-2, the J gene TRBJ1-2, with 7 bases lining up with TRBD1. The ends lost 4 bases at V and 6 bases at J; junction bases unmatched: 5. This CDR3 has 13 amino acids. In germline, CDR1 is SGHTA, CDR2 FQGNSA. CDR3 DNA sequence: TGTGCCAGCAGCTCCCCGCAGGGGGATGGCTACACCTTC. Translation: CASSSPQGDGYTF.

This clone appeared once. This chain connects TRBV7-2 to TRBJ2-5, with TRBD1 identical over 8 bases. The CDR3 runs to 14 residues. CDR1 SGHTA and CDR2 FQGNSA come from the germline V gene. The J segment lost 1 base and the V segment lost 6 bases, leaving 4 bases of the junction unmatched. CDR3 nucleotide sequence: TGTGCCAGCAGTTACGGACAGGGCCAAGAGACCCAGTACTTC. It encodes CASSYGQGQETQYF.

The chain couples TRBV7-2 to TRBJ2-7, with TRBD2 identical over 7 bases. CDR3 length: 13 residues. Trimming took 5 bases from V and 4 from J; bases not matched to a gene: 5. Germline V gives CDR1 SGHTA, CDR2 FQGNSA. The CDR3 nucleotides are TGTGCCAGCAGCCGCCCGCGGGGGTACGAGCAGTACTTC. Translated, it gives CASSRPRGYEQYF.

DNA of the CDR3: TGCAGCGTCGCGGACAGTAGGAACACTGAAGCTTTCTTT. Translation: CSVADSRNTEAFF. The rearrangement links TRBV29-1 to TRBJ1-1, with D perhaps matching TRBD1 (6 bases). Germline CDR1 reads SQVTM; CDR2 reads ANQGSEA. The germline V and J ends were trimmed by 6 bases and 1 base, with 12 bases remaining between them. This CDR3 comprises 13 residues.

The chain has TRBV19 and TRBJ2-1; 15 bases map to TRBD2. There are 21 residues in the CDR3. Losses at the gene ends were 5 bases for V and 0 bases for J; bases not matched to a gene: 14. Germline values: CDR1 LNHDA, CDR2 SQIVND (reference sequence). CDR3 amino acids: CASSAWPRPGLAGGSYNEQFF. In DNA, the CDR3 is TGTGCCAGTAGTGCCTGGCCCCGTCCGGGACTAGCGGGAGGCTCCTACAATGAGCAGTTCTTC.

This clone was seen a few times. V gene TRBV7-9 combines with J gene TRBJ2-3; D uncertain. The CDR3 contains 13 residues. Trimming took 8 bases from V and 0 from J, leaving 9 bases between them. Germline CDR1 SEHNR, CDR2 FQNEAQ (reference sequence). The CDR3 DNA reads TGTGCCAGCGGCAGTTACAGCACAGATACGCAGTATTTT. This translates into CASGSYSTDTQYF.

This clone was detected a few times. This chain connects TRBV30 to TRBJ2-5, with 9 bases that match TRBD1. The CDR3 has 15 amino acids. J gave up 5 bases and V 5 bases, and 12 bases lay outside the gene matches. CDR1 and CDR2 (germline): GTSNPN, SVGIG (reference sequence). The CDR3: CAWCKPQTGGETQYF. CDR3 coding DNA: TGTGCCTGGTGTAAACCCCAGACAGGGGGGGAGACCCAGTACTTC. The whole variable domain, filled in from reference TRBV30 and TRBJ2-5, reads SQTIHQWPATLVQPVGSPLSLECTVEGTSNPNLYWYRQAAGRGLQLLFYSVGIGQISSEVPQNLSASRPQDRQFILSSKKLLLSDSGFYLCAWCKPQTGGETQYFGPGTRLLVL.

The chain couples TRBV18 to TRBJ2-5; D may be TRBD1 (5 bases). The CDR3 consists of 15 residues. The germline V gene has CDR1 KGHSH and CDR2 LQKENI. Trimming removed 0 bases at V and 1 base at J, with 9 bases between. The CDR3 reads CASSPPGQVQETQYF. CDR3 in DNA: TGTGCCAGCTCACCACCAGGACAAGTCCAAGAGACCCAGTACTTC. Drawing the rest from reference TRBV18 and TRBJ2-5, the complete variable domain is NAGVMQNPRHLVRRRGQEARLRCSPMKGHSHVYWYRQLPEEGLKFMVYLQKENIIDESGMPKERFSAEFPKEGPSILRIQQVVRGDSAAYFCASSPPGQVQETQYFGPGTRLLVL.